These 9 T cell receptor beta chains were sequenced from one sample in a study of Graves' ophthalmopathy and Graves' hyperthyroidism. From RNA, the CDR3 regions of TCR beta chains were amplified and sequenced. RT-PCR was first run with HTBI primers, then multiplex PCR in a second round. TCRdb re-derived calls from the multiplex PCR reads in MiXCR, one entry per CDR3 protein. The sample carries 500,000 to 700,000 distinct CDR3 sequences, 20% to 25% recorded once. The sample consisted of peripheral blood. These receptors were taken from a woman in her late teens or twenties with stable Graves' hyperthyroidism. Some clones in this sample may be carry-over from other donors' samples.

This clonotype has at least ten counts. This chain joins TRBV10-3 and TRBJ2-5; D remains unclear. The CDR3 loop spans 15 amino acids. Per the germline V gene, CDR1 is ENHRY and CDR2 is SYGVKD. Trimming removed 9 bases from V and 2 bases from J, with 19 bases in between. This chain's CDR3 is CAISSGPEAQETQYF. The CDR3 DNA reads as TGTGCCATATCAAGTGGGCCGGAAGCACAAGAGACCCAGTACTTC.

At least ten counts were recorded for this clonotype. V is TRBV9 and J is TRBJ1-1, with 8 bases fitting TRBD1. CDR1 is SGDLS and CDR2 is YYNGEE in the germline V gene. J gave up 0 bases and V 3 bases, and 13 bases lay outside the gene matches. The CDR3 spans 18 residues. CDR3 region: CASSDYPGQESMNTEAFF. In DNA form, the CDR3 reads TGTGCCAGCAGCGATTACCCGGGACAGGAATCCATGAACACTGAAGCTTTCTTT.

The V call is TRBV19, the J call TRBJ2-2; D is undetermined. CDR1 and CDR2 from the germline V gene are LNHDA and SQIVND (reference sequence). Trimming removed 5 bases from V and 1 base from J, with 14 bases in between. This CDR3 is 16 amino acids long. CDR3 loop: CASSSRPKLNTGELFF. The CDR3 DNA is TGTGCCAGTAGTTCGCGACCCAAGCTGAACACCGGGGAGCTGTTTTTT.

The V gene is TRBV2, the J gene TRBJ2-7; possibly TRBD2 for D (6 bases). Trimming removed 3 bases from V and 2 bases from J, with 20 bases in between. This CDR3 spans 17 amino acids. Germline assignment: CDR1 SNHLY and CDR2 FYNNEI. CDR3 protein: CASSERRPGVGAYEQYF. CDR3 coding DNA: TGTGCCAGCAGTGAGCGCCGCCCGGGAGTAGGGGCCTACGAGCAGTACTTC.

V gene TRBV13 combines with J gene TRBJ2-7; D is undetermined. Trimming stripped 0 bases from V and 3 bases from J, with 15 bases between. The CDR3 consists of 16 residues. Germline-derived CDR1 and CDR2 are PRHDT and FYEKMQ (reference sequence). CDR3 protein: CASSLGVSHPNYEQYF. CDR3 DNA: TGTGCCAGCAGCTTAGGGGTCTCCCACCCCAACTACGAGCAGTACTTC. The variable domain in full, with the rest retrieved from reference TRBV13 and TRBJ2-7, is AAGVIQSPRHLIKEKRETATLKCYPIPRHDTVYWYQQGPGQDPQFLISFYEKMQSDKGSIPDRFSAQQFSDYHSELNMSSLELGDSALYFCASSLGVSHPNYEQYFGPGTRLTVT.

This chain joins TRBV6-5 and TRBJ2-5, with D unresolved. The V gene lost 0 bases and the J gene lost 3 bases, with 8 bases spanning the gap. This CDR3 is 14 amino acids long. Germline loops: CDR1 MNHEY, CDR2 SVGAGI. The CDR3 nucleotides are TGTGCCAGCAGTTACTCATGGCGGAAAGAGACCCAGTACTTC. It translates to CASSYSWRKETQYF.

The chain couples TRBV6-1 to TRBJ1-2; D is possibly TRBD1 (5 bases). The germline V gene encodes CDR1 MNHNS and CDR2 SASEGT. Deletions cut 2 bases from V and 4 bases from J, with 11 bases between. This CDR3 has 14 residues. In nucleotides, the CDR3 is TGTGCCAGCAGTGAATCAGGGATGGGCTATGGCTACACCTTC. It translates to CASSESGMGYGYTF.

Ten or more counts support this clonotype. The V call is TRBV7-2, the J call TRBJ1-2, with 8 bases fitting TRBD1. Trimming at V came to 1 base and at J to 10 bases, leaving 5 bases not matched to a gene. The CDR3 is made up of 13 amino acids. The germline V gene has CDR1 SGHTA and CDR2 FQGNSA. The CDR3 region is CASSLGQGKLYTF. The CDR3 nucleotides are TGTGCCAGCAGCTTAGGACAGGGGAAGCTCTACACCTTC.

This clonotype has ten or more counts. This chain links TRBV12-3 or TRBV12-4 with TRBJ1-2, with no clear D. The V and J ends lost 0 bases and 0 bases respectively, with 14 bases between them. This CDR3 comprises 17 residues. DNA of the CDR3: TGTGCCAGCAGTTTAGCCGGACGAACGGGGACTAACTATGGCTACACCTTC. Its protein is CASSLAGRTGTNYGYTF.